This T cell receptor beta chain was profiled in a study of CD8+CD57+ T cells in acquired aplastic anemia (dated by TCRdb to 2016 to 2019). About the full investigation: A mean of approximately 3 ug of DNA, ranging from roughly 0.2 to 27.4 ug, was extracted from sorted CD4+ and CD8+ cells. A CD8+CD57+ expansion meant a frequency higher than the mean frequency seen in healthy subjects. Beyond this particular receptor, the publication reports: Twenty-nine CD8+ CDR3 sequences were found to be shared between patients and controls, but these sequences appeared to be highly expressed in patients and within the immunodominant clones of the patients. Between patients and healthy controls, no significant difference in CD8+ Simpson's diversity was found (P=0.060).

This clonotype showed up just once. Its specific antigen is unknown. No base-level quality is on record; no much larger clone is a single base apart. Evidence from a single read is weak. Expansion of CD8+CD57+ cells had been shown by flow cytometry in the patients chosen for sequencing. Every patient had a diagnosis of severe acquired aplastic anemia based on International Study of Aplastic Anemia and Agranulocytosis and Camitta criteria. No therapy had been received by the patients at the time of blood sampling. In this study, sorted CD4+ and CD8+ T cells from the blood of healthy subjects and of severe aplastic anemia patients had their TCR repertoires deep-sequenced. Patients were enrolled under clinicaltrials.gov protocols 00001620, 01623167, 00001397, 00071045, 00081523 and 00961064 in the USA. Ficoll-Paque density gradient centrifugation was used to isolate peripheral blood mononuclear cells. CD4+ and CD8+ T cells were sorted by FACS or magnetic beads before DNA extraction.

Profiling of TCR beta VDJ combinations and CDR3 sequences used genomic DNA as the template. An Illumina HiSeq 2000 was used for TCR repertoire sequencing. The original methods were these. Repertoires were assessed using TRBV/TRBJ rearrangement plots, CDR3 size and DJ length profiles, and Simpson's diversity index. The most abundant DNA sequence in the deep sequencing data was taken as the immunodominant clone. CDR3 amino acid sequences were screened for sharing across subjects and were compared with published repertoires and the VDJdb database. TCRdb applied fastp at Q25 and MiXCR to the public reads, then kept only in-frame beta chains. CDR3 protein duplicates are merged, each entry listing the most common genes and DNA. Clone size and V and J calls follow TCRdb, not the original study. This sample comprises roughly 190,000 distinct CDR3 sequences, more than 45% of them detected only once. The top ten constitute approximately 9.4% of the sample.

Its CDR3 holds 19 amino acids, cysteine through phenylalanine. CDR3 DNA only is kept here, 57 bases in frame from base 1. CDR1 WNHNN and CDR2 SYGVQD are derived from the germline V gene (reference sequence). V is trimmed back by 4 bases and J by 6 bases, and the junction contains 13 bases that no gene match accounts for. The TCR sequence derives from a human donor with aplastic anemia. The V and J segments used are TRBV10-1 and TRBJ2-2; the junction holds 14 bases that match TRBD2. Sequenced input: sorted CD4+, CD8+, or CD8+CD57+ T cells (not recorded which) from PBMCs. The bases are TGCGCCAGCAGTGCTAGAGACCAGAGGACTAGCGGGGGGTCCGGGGAGCTGTTTTTT. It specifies CASSARDQRTSGGSGELFF.